The rows below give T cell receptor beta chains drawn from one sample of a study of CD8 T cells in ankylosing spondylitis. From the 5' RACE reads, TCRdb called clonotypes with MiXCR, one entry per CDR3 protein. The sample lists about 260,000 distinct CDR3 sequences; about 19% were seen once. The sequenced material came from blood, either unsorted or a sorted T cell fraction (not recorded which). These TCRs come from a male donor with ankylosing spondylitis or in good health (not recorded which). Each CDR3 is given with its conserved first and last residue. A D gene is named only where the DNA matches it firmly. Clone sizes are given selectively: once, few, many, or a class where the clone is expanded.

cdr3_aa cdr3_nt j_call d_call clone_size v_call
CASSMDRTNYGYTF TGTGCCAGTAGTATGGACCGGACTAACTATGGCTACACCTTC TRBJ1-2 - few TRBV19
CASSLAPGQGRPNEKLFF TGCGCCAGCAGCTTGGCCCCCGGACAGGGGAGGCCTAATGAAAAACTGTTTTTT TRBJ1-4 TRBD1 few TRBV5-1
CAISGGAGQTDQPQHF TGTGCCATCAGTGGTGGTGCGGGACAGACAGATCAGCCCCAGCATTTT TRBJ1-5 TRBD1 many TRBV10-3
CASRIQGDTQYF TGTGCCAGCCGAATCCAGGGGGATACGCAGTATTTT TRBJ2-3 - few TRBV11-2
CASSLAFTGHEKETQYF TGCGCCAGCAGCTTGGCCTTCACGGGACACGAAAAAGAGACCCAGTACTTC TRBJ2-5 - few TRBV5-1
CASSQEGWTMKVEKLFF TGTGCCAGCAGCCAAGAAGGTTGGACTATGAAGGTAGAAAAACTGTTTTTT TRBJ1-4 - - TRBV4-2
CSAPPGQGSRYGYTF TGCAGTGCCCCCCCGGGGCAGGGCTCCCGCTATGGCTACACCTTC TRBJ1-2 - few TRBV20-1
CASSPSSGTGSGELFF TGTGCCAGCAGCCCCTCTAGCGGGACTGGTTCCGGGGAGCTGTTTTTT TRBJ2-2 TRBD2 few TRBV12-3/TRBV12-4
CSARDRRGGIYNEQFF TGCAGTGCTAGAGATCGTCGGGGGGGCATCTACAATGAGCAGTTCTTC TRBJ2-1 TRBD2 many TRBV20-1
CSARPLSGTSTDTQYF TGCAGTGCTAGACCTCTTAGCGGGACTAGCACAGATACGCAGTATTTT TRBJ2-3 TRBD2 - TRBV20-1
CSARDTANSPLHF TGCAGTGCTCGGGACACCGCGAATTCACCCCTCCACTTT TRBJ1-6 - - TRBV20-1
CSVGTGLGETQYF TGCAGCGTTGGGACAGGCCTAGGGGAGACCCAGTACTTC TRBJ2-5 TRBD1 few TRBV29-1
CASSVRGLTDTQYF TGTGCCAGCAGTGTTCGGGGGTTGACAGATACGCAGTATTTT TRBJ2-3 - - TRBV2
CASSLRQDGNTEAFF TGTGCCAGCAGTTTACGACAGGACGGGAACACTGAAGCTTTCTTT TRBJ1-1 - - TRBV27
CASSSVGVNEQFF TGTGCCAGCAGTTCTGTCGGGGTCAATGAGCAGTTCTTC TRBJ2-1 - many TRBV14
CASSPGRVRETQYF TGCGCCAGCAGCCCGGGAAGAGTCCGGGAGACCCAGTACTTC TRBJ2-5 - few TRBV5-1
CSAQKGFTDTQYF TGCAGTGCCCAGAAAGGGTTTACGGATACGCAGTATTTT TRBJ2-3 - - TRBV20-1
CASSQSSGTGGTDTQYF TGTGCCAGCAGTCAGTCATCCGGGACAGGGGGCACAGATACGCAGTATTTT TRBJ2-3 TRBD1 - TRBV12-3/TRBV12-4
CASSLRTGVVTDTQYF TGTGCCAGCAGCTTGCGGACAGGGGTGGTTACAGATACGCAGTATTTT TRBJ2-3 TRBD1 - TRBV5-6
CSARSHEQFF TGCAGCGCCCGAAGCCATGAGCAGTTCTTC TRBJ2-1 - many TRBV29-1
CATGPVSDTQYF TGTGCCACCGGCCCGGTATCAGATACGCAGTATTTT TRBJ2-3 - - TRBV10-3
CASSHGQGAGETQYF TGTGCCAGCAGCCATGGACAGGGGGCAGGAGAGACCCAGTACTTC TRBJ2-5 TRBD1 few TRBV27
CASSLAGLAKNIQYF TGTGCCAGCAGTTTAGCGGGCCTAGCCAAAAACATTCAGTACTTC TRBJ2-4 - few TRBV12-3/TRBV12-4
CSATSDYNEQFF TGCAGCGCGACTAGCGACTACAATGAGCAGTTCTTC TRBJ2-1 TRBD2 many TRBV29-1
CASSFPGAGKETQYF TGCGCCAGCAGCTTTCCCGGGGCAGGGAAAGAGACCCAGTACTTC TRBJ2-5 - few TRBV5-1
CATSPTSGGAQPGELFF TGTGCCACCAGCCCCACCTCAGGAGGGGCCCAACCCGGGGAGCTGTTTTTT TRBJ2-2 - - TRBV15
CASSGFWTSGVSDTQYF TGTGCCAGCAGCGGCTTTTGGACTAGCGGGGTGTCAGATACGCAGTATTTT TRBJ2-3 TRBD2 few TRBV5-5
CSARVTVTNEKLFF TGCAGTGCTAGAGTCACAGTAACTAATGAAAAACTGTTTTTT TRBJ1-4 - few TRBV20-1
CSAILANTPDTQYF TGCAGCGCTATACTAGCGAACACACCAGATACGCAGTATTTT TRBJ2-3 TRBD2 - TRBV29-1